The T cell receptor beta chain described here comes from a study of OX40 agonist ivuxolimab in advanced cancers. About the study as a whole: The costimulatory receptor OX40 (CD134) was targeted by ivuxolimab, a fully human IgG2 agonistic monoclonal antibody. Three dose-escalation patients achieved partial responses, one with hepatocellular carcinoma and two with cutaneous melanoma. Peripheral TCRbeta sequencing aimed to test whether ivuxolimab altered TCR sequence diversity and caused clonal T-cell expansion. Intravenous ivuxolimab was administered to patients every 2 weeks at six dose levels: 0.01, 0.1, 0.3, 1.5, 3 and 10 mg/kg. The paper describes the monotherapy dose-escalation part (N of about 55 patients) of the phase I trial of ivuxolimab. Of the approximately 54 dose-escalation patients, hepatocellular carcinoma was present in around 19, melanoma in approximately 15, renal cell carcinoma in 9 and head and neck cancer in 9. Patients were allowed to have had prior anti-PD-1, anti-PD-L1 or anti-CTLA-4 therapy, and approximately 41% of the dose-escalation patients had previously received checkpoint inhibitors. A male proportion of around 83% and a mean age of roughly 58 years, ranging from about 23 to 79, were recorded for the dose-escalation cohort.

What the authors observed across the whole study: Low levels of normalized T-cell clonal expansion were also seen in some nonresponding patients. Partial responders in the 0.1-3.0 mg/kg groups had among the lowest normalized peripheral clonal expansion, especially among CD8+ T cells. Clonal expansion of both CD4+ and CD8+ blood T cells was observed from baseline to week 6 at doses 0.1 to 3.0 mg/kg. The antigen specificity of the peripheral T cells that underwent clonal expansion was not determined. After ivuxolimab, expanded clones were on average more numerous among CD8+ T cells than among CD4+ T cells.

Patients with a history of autoimmune disease or receiving systemic immunosuppression were excluded from the trial. Peripheral blood for TCR sequencing was collected from all dose cohorts at baseline, on cycle 4 day 1, and on cycle 7 day 1. The samples were drawn from a first-in-human, open-label, multicenter phase I dose-escalation trial of ivuxolimab. Adults with locally advanced or metastatic head and neck squamous cell, hepatocellular, melanoma or renal cell carcinoma were enrolled in the trial. Before TCR sequencing, CD4+ T cells and CD8+ T cells were sorted from peripheral blood as separate populations. About this clone: Its binding antigen is unknown. No qualities accompany the bases; no much larger clone lies one base away.

CDR1 and CDR2 are read off the germline V gene as SGHRS and YFSETQ. Taken from cysteine to phenylalanine, the CDR3 has 14 residues. The entry retains the CDR3 DNA only, 42 bases that are in frame from base 1. The junction shows trimming of 4 bases on V and 2 bases on J, and the gene matches do not reach 2 bases of it. To sequence the TCRbeta CDR3 region, genomic DNA was isolated from the sorted cells. The immunoSEQ Assay was used to sequence the TCRbeta CDR3 regions. TCRdb took over this immuneACCESS table, retaining in-frame rearrangements with V and J assigned. Such tables are incomplete; in checked studies, under half of the missing clones stem from an unresolved V gene, and the remainder is unexplained. In all, the sample holds under 20,000 clones, and roughly 85% of those were seen once. The leading ten clones occupy approximately 21% of the sample.

The receptor's source is an adult with an advanced solid tumor such as melanoma, head and neck, liver or kidney cancer. The sample consisted of CD4+ or CD8+ T cells sorted from blood, taken in a trial of the OX40 agonist ivuxolimab. The V gene is TRBV5-1 and the J gene is TRBJ2-7; 11 middle bases align to TRBD1. CDR3 region: CASSPDRGPYEQYF. The nucleotide sequence is given as TGCGCCAGCAGCCCGGACAGGGGGCCCTACGAGCAGTACTTC.